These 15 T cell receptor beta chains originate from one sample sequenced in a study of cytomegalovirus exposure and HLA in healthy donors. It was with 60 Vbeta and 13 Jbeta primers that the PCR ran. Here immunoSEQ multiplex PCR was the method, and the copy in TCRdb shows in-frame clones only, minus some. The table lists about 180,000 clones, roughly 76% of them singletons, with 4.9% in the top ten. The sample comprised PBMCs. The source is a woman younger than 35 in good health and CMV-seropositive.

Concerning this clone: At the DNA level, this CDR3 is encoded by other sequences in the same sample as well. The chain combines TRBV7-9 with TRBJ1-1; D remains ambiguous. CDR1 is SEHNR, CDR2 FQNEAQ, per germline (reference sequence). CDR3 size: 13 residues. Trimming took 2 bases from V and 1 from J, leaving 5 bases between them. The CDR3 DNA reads TGTGCCAGCAGCTTAAGCGGGAACACTGAAGCTTTCTTT. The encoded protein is CASSLSGNTEAFF.

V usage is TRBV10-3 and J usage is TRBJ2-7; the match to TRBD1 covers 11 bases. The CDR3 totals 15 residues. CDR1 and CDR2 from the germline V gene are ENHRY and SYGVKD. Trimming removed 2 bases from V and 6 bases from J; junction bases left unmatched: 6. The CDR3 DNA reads TGTGCCATCAGTGAGACAACCGGGACAGGGGGCGAGCAGTACTTC. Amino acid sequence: CAISETTGTGGEQYF.

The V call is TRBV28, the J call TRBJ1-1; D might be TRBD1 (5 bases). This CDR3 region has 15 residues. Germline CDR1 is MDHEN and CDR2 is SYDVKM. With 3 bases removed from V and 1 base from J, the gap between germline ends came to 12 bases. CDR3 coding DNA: TGTGCCAGCAGTTTCCCACACAGGAGGAACACTGAAGCTTTCTTT. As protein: CASSFPHRRNTEAFF. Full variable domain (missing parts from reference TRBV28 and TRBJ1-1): DVKVTQSSRYLVKRTGEKVFLECVQDMDHENMFWYRQDPGLGLRLIYFSYDVKMKEKGDIPEGYSVSREKKERFSLILESASTNQTSMYLCASSFPHRRNTEAFFGQGTRLTVV.

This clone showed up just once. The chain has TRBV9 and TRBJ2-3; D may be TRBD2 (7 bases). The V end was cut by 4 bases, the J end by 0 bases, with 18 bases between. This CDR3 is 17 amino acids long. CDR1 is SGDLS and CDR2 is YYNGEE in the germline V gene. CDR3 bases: TGTGCCAGCAGCCCCCCGAGGGGCGGGGGCAGCACAGATACGCAGTATTTT. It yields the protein CASSPPRGGGSTDTQYF.

CDR3 DNA sequence: TGTGCCAGCAGCTTAGCCTCCGGGACAGGTTATGGCTACACCTTC. This encodes CASSLASGTGYGYTF. The genes are TRBV7-2 and TRBJ1-2, with TRBD1 matching over 8 bases. Germline V gene sequence: CDR1 SGHTA, CDR2 FQGNSA. V lost 0 bases, J lost 5 bases, and 5 bases stayed unmatched. CDR3 length: 15 residues.

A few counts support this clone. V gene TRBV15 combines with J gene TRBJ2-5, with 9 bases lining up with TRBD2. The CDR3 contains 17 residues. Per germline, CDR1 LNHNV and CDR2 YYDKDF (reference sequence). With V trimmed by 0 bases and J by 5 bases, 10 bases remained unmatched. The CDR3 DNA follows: TGTGCCACCAGCAGAGATCGCCTAGCGGGGTTTGTGGAGACCCAGTACTTC. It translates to CATSRDRLAGFVETQYF.

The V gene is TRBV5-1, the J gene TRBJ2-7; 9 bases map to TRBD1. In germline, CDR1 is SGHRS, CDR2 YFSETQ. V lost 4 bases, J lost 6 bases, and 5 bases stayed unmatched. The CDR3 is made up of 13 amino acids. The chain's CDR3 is CASSPGQGTEQYF. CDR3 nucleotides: TGCGCCAGCAGCCCAGGACAGGGGACCGAGCAGTACTTC.

As DNA, the CDR3 is TGTGCCAGCAGCGCTGGACAGGGCAAGGGCGAGCAGTACTTC. Its protein product is CASSAGQGKGEQYF. The genes are TRBV9 and TRBJ2-7; 8 nucleotides agree with TRBD1. Trimming cost V 3 bases and J 6 bases; bases outside gene matches: 8. The CDR3 length is 14 residues. The germline CDR1 and CDR2 sequences are SGDLS and YYNGEE.

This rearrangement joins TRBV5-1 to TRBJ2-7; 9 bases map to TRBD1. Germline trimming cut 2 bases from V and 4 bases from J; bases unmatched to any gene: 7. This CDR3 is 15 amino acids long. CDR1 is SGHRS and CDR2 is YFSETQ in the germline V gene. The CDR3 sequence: CASSFGTGHSYEQYF. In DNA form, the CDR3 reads TGCGCCAGCAGCTTCGGGACAGGGCATTCTTACGAGCAGTACTTC.

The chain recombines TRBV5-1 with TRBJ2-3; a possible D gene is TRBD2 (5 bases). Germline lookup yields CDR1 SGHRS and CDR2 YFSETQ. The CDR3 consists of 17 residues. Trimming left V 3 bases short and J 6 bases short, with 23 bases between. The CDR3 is CASSSHVNGDGSDTQYF. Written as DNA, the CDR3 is TGCGCCAGCAGCTCTCACGTGAACGGGGATGGGAGTGATACGCAGTATTTT.

CDR3 nucleotide sequence: TGTGCCAGCAGTGGAAACAGGGGGCGCGGGTATCACACTGAAGCTTTCTTT. Translation: CASSGNRGRGYHTEAFF. The rearrangement joins TRBV6-1 to TRBJ1-1; 9 bases fit TRBD1. V gave up 4 bases and J gave up 3 bases; unmatched junction bases: 12. This CDR3 has 17 amino acids. Germline V lookup: CDR1 MNHNS, CDR2 SASEGT.

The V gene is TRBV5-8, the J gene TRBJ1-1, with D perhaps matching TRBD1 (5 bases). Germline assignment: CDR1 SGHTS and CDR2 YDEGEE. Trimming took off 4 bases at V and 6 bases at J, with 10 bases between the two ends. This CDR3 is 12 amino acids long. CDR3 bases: TGTGCCAGCAGCCAGGAGGGGCCTGAAGCTTTCTTT. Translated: CASSQEGPEAFF.

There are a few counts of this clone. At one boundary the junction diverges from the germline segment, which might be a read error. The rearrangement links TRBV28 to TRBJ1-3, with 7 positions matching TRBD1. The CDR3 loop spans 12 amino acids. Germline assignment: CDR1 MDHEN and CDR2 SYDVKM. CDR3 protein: CASSLRTGPLDF. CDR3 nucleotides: TGTGCCAGCAGTTTACGGACAGGCCCTCTGGATTTT.

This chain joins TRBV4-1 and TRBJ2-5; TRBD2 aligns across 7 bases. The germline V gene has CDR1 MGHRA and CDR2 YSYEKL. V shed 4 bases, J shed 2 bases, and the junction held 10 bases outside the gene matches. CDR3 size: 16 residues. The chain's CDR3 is CASSPRRAGDQETQYF. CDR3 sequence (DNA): TGCGCCAGCAGCCCGCGCCGGGCGGGGGATCAAGAGACCCAGTACTTC.

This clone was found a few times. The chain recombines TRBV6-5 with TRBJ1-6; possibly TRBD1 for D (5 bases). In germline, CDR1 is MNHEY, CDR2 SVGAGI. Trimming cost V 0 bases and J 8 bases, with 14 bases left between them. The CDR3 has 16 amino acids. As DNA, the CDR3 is TGTGCCAGCAGTTACTCGAGTCGGACACCTTATTCACCCCTCCACTTT. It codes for CASSYSSRTPYSPLHF.